This T cell receptor (beta chain) was identified during a study of T cell repertoires in cytomegalovirus infection. Study details: Both CMV infection and a matching HLA type were indicated by public TCR beta signatures. General observations from the study: The ex vivo response was dominated by HLA-C-restricted CMV-specific TCR beta clonotypes. Accumulated public TCR beta family frequency recognized individuals carrying CMV together with the relevant HLA.

This clonotype was seen repeatedly, ten times or more. As yet, its antigen is unknown. Per the germline V gene, CDR1 is LNHDA and CDR2 is SQIVND (reference sequence). The CDR3 has 15 amino acids. Trimming removed 6 bases at V and 3 bases at J, with 16 bases between. TCRdb analysed the reads with MiXCR anew, one entry per CDR3 protein. The repertoire includes hundreds of thousands of distinct CDR3 sequences, about 24% of them detected once, and roughly 8% sits in the top ten. The origin of this receptor is a human donor in good health (CMV status not recorded). Some clones in this sample may be carry-over from other donors' samples. This rearrangement joins TRBV19 to TRBJ2-3; tentatively, D is TRBD1 (6 bases). Sequencing was carried out using CD8+ T cells from PBMCs. CDR3 sequence (DNA): TGTGCCAGTAGCCCTACAGGGTCCTTTACAGATACGCAGTATTTT. Protein sequence: CASSPTGSFTDTQYF.